This TCR beta chain is from a study of control samples from healthy donors and cancer patients. Sequencing was performed with immunoSEQ multiplex PCR; in TCRdb, only in-frame clones are kept and a portion is missing. The table has 95,000 to 150,000 clones, 90% to 95% seen once. This CDR3 is built from 15 residues. Germline V gene data show CDR1 as SGHDT and CDR2 as YYEEEE. V was clipped by 0 bases and J by 0 bases, with 9 bases between them. The V and J genes are TRBV5-6 and TRBJ1-1, with D hard to call. This TCR was recovered from a woman aged 18-29 years in good health. The sequencing input was blood. CDR3 sequence: CASSLAPTMNTEAFF. The CDR3 region has the DNA TGTGCCAGCAGCTTGGCACCTACTATGAACACTGAAGCTTTCTTT.